The sequence of this T cell receptor beta chain was determined in a study of CD8 T cells in ankylosing spondylitis. At least ten counts were recorded for this clonotype. Its cognate antigen is unknown. J lost 2 bases, V lost 8 bases, and 8 bases had no gene match. Germline-derived CDR1 and CDR2 are MDHEN and SYDVKM. This CDR3 comprises 14 residues. Broader study findings: Clones linked to disease, bearing a CD8+ phenotype, were relatively rare in peripheral blood. Reportedly, significant enrichment of disease-linked clones occurred in matched ankylosing spondylitis synovial fluid.

TCRdb fed the 5' RACE reads into MiXCR, producing one record per CDR3 protein. Of roughly 64,000 distinct CDR3 sequences in the sample, 6.2% were seen once. This sequence was found in a male donor with ankylosing spondylitis. Source material: synovial fluid, either unsorted or a sorted T cell fraction (not recorded which). The V call is TRBV28, the J call TRBJ1-2; 7 bases match TRBD1. The CDR3 DNA sequence: TGTGCCAGCCAGACAGGGTCCTTGAACTATGGCTACACCTTC. Translated, it gives CASQTGSLNYGYTF.